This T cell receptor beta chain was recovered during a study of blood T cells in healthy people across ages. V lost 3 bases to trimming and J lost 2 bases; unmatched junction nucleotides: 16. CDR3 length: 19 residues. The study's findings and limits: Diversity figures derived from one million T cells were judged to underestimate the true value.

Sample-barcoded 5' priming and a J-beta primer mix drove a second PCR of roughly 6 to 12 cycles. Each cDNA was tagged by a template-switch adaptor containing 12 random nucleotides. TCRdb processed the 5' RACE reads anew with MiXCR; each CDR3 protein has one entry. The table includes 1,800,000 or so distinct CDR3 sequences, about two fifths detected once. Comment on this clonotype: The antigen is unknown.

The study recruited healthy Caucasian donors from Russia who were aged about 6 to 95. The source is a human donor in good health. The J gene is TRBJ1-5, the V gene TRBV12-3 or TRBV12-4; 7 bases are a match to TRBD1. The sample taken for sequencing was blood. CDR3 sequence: CASSLGPGTVLGGNQPQHF. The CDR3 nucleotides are TGTGCCAGCAGTTTGGGTCCCGGGACAGTTTTGGGGGGCAATCAGCCCCAGCATTTT.